Below are 14 T cell receptor beta chains sequenced from a single sample in a study of shared clonotypes between healthy human individuals. Clones were read by immunoSEQ multiplex PCR, and TCRdb kept only the in-frame ones, dropping some. Among about 2.2 million clones listed, around 93% were seen once. As defined, naive CD8 cells were CD45RO-negative and positively selected for CCR7, with terminally differentiated effector memory CD45RA+ cells excluded. The specimen sequenced was naive CD8+ T cells from PBMCs. The receptors shown here come from a man aged 18 to 30 in good health. Some clones in this sample may be carry-over from other donors' samples.

The chain uses TRBV4-2 and TRBJ2-7, with a weak D call TRBD1 (5 bases). Germline V lookup: CDR1 LGHNA, CDR2 YNFKEQ. V was clipped by 5 bases and J by 3 bases, with 17 bases between them. This CDR3 comprises 15 residues. CDR3 loop: CASSYQRGFVYEQYF. The CDR3, as DNA: TGTGCCAGCAGCTACCAAAGGGGATTCGTCTACGAGCAGTACTTC.

The CDR3 nucleotides are TGTGCCAGCAGCCGAGACTCCTTCGGAACAGATACGCAGTATTTT. Protein sequence: CASSRDSFGTDTQYF. The chain uses TRBV7-8 and TRBJ2-3, with D unresolved. V was trimmed by 5 bases and J by 3 bases, leaving 15 bases between them. The germline gives CDR1 SGHVS, CDR2 FQNEAQ. The CDR3 covers 15 residues.

The rearrangement uses TRBV19 and TRBJ2-7; TRBD1 matches 7 bases. This CDR3 comprises 16 residues. V lost 1 base to trimming and J lost 3 bases; unmatched junction nucleotides: 9. In germline, CDR1 is LNHDA, CDR2 SQIVND (reference sequence). CDR3 residues: CASSIGWDSSLYEQYF. The CDR3 DNA reads as TGTGCCAGTAGTATAGGCTGGGACAGTTCCCTCTACGAGCAGTACTTC. Filled out from reference TRBV19 and TRBJ2-7, the complete variable domain reads DGGITQSPKYLFRKEGQNVTLSCEQNLNHDAMYWYRQDPGQGLRLIYYSQIVNDFQKGDIAEGYSVSREKKESFPLTVTSAQKNPTAFYLCASSIGWDSSLYEQYFGPGTRLTVT.

The chain carries TRBV5-1 and TRBJ2-7; D gene ambiguous. The CDR3 is 14 amino acids. Trimming took off 0 bases at V and 4 bases at J, with 11 bases between the two ends. Germline lookup yields CDR1 SGHRS and CDR2 YFSETQ. The CDR3 DNA reads TGCGCCAGCAGCTTGGTCGCTTCGGCGTACGAGCAGTACTTC. Translation: CASSLVASAYEQYF.

This chain joins TRBV9 and TRBJ2-2; 10 nucleotides line up with TRBD2. CDR1 and CDR2 from the germline V gene are SGDLS and YYNGEE. The CDR3 sequence is 20 residues long. V lost 0 bases to trimming and J lost 1 base; unmatched junction nucleotides: 12. The CDR3 bases are TGTGCCAGCAGCGTAGGATGGACTAGCGGAGCCCTCGTGAACACCGGGGAGCTGTTTTTT. Translation: CASSVGWTSGALVNTGELFF.

The chain has TRBV28 and TRBJ1-5, with 8 nucleotides matching TRBD1. Germline V CDR1 and CDR2: MDHEN, SYDVKM. The V and J ends lost 6 bases and 4 bases, in that order; junction bases with no gene match: 11. The CDR3 contains 16 residues. The CDR3 loop reads CASRTKGQGPNQPQHF. The CDR3 region has the DNA TGTGCCAGCAGAACTAAAGGACAGGGACCTAATCAGCCCCAGCATTTT. Combining the CDR3 with reference TRBV28 and TRBJ1-5 gives the whole variable domain DVKVTQSSRYLVKRTGEKVFLECVQDMDHENMFWYRQDPGLGLRLIYFSYDVKMKEKGDIPEGYSVSREKKERFSLILESASTNQTSMYLCASRTKGQGPNQPQHFGDGTRLSIL.

This rearrangement joins TRBV11-2 to TRBJ2-1; TRBD2 agrees at 7 bases. V gave up 4 bases and J gave up 2 bases; unmatched junction bases: 11. Looked up from germline, CDR1 is SGHAT and CDR2 is FQNNGV. The CDR3 sequence is 17 residues long. The CDR3 region has the DNA TGTGCCAGCAGCTCTATCCGCGGGAGTAGCACCTACAATGAGCAGTTCTTC. This sequence encodes CASSSIRGSSTYNEQFF.

J is TRBJ1-1 and V is TRBV27, with D tentatively TRBD1 (5 bases). Germline values: CDR1 MNHEY, CDR2 SMNVEV (reference sequence). This CDR3 has 16 amino acids. V was pared by 4 bases and J by 0 bases, with 15 bases between. The DNA for the CDR3 is TGTGCCAGCAGTTCTAACCCGGGACGGATGAACACTGAAGCTTTCTTT. Its protein product is CASSSNPGRMNTEAFF.

This clone has only a few counts. Within the sample, other DNA sequences also encode this same CDR3. The rearrangement joins TRBV19 to TRBJ1-5; 8 nucleotides line up with TRBD1. CDR3 length equals 15 residues. Per germline, CDR1 LNHDA and CDR2 SQIVND (reference sequence). Losses at the gene ends were 3 bases for V and 7 bases for J; bases not matched to a gene: 8. Written as DNA, the CDR3 is TGTGCCAGTAGTATTCCCGGACAGGGCGGGCAGCCCCAGCATTTT. Amino acid sequence: CASSIPGQGGQPQHF.

CDR3 residues: CASRADRGGYGTEAFF. The CDR3 DNA reads as TGTGCCAGCAGAGCCGACAGGGGAGGGTACGGCACTGAAGCTTTCTTT. The chain carries TRBV2 and TRBJ1-1; TRBD1 agrees at 8 bases. This CDR3 is 16 amino acids long. Germline lookup yields CDR1 SNHLY and CDR2 FYNNEI. Trimming took 6 bases from V and 4 from J; bases not matched to a gene: 13.

This sequence joins TRBV27 and TRBJ1-2; 11 bases are shared with TRBD1. The CDR3 is 19 residues long. V dropped 2 bases and J dropped 2; count of bases not matched to a gene: 13. Germline V gene lookup returns CDR1 MNHEY and CDR2 SMNVEV (reference sequence). CDR3 in DNA: TGTGCCAGCAGTTTAAGGCCCTGGACAGGGGGCCAACCAAACTATGGCTACACCTTC. Translation: CASSLRPWTGGQPNYGYTF.

Remarks on this clone: The same CDR3 can be traced to other DNA sequences in this sample. This chain connects TRBV5-1 to TRBJ2-7, with TRBD1 matching over 9 bases. This CDR3 region has 14 residues. Germline lookup yields CDR1 SGHRS and CDR2 YFSETQ. V was clipped by 1 base and J by 3 bases; unmatched bases: 2. As DNA, the CDR3 is TGCGCCAGCAGCTTGTCGGGACAGGGCTACGAGCAGTACTTC. Translation: CASSLSGQGYEQYF.

The chain's CDR3 is CASSDQETDVRKQYF. CDR3 coding DNA: TGCGCCAGCAGTGATCAGGAGACGGACGTACGGAAGCAGTACTTC. V and J are TRBV10-2 and TRBJ2-7; no firm D call. V lost 3 bases and J 8 bases, leaving 20 bases between the germline ends. Germline lookup yields CDR1 WSHSY and CDR2 SAAADI. This CDR3 is built from 15 residues.

CDR3 region: CASSSNREPGQPQHF. CDR3 bases: TGTGCCAGCAGCTCCAATAGAGAGCCGGGGCAGCCCCAGCATTTT. This sequence joins TRBV5-6 and TRBJ1-5; D gene unclear. V lost 3 bases, J lost 7 bases, and 17 bases lay in between. Germline V CDR1 and CDR2: SGHDT, YYEEEE. This CDR3 comprises 15 residues. Drawing the rest from reference TRBV5-6 and TRBJ1-5, the complete variable domain is DAGVTQSPTHLIKTRGQQVTLRCSPKSGHDTVSWYQQALGQGPQFIFQYYEEEERQRGNFPDRFSGHQFPNYSSELNVNALLLGDSALYLCASSSNREPGQPQHFGDGTRLSIL.